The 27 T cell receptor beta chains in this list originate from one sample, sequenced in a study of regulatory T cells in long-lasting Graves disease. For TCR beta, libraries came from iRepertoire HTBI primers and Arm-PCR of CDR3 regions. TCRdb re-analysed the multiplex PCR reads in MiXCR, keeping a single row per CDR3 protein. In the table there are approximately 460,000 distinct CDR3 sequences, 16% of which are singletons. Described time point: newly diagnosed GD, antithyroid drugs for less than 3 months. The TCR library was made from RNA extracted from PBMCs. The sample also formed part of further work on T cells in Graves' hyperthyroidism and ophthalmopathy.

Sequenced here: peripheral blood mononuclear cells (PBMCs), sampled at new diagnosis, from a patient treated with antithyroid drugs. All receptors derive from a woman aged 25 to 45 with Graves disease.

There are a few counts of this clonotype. CDR3 amino acids: CAIRTTSGSSDTQYF. DNA of the CDR3: TGTGCCATCAGGACAACTAGCGGGAGTTCCGATACGCAGTATTTT. This sequence joins TRBV10-3 and TRBJ2-3, with 11 bases fitting TRBD2. Germline V gives CDR1 ENHRY, CDR2 SYGVKD. This CDR3 region has 15 residues. The trim removed 6 bases at V and 6 bases at J, leaving 8 bases unmatched.

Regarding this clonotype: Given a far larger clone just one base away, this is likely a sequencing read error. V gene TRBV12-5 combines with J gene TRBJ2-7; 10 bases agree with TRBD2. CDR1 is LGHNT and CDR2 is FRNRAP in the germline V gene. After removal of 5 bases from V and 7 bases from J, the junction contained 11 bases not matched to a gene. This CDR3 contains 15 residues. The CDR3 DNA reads TGTGCTAGTGGTCCGGGACTAGCGTTATACAATGAGCAGTACTTC. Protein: CASGPGLALYNEQYF. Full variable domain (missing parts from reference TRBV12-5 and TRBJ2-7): DARVTQTPRHKVTEMGQEVTMRCQPILGHNTVFWYRQTMMQGLELLAYFRNRAPLDDSGMPKDRFSAEMPDATLATLKIQPSEPRDSAVYFCASGPGLALYNEQYFGPGTRLTVT.

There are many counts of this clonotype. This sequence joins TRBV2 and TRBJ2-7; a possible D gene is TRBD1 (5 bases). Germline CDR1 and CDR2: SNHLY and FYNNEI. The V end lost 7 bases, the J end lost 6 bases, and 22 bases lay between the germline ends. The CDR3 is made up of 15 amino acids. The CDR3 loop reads CASKLRDSEASEQYF. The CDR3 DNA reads TGTGCCAGCAAGCTTCGTGACAGCGAGGCGTCCGAGCAGTACTTC.

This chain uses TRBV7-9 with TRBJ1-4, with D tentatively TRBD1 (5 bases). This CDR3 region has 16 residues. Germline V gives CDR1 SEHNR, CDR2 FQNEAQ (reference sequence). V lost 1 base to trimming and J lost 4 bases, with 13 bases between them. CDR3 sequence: CASSLVGTGLNEKLFF. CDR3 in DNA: TGTGCCAGCAGCTTAGTGGGAACAGGTCTTAATGAAAAACTGTTTTTT.

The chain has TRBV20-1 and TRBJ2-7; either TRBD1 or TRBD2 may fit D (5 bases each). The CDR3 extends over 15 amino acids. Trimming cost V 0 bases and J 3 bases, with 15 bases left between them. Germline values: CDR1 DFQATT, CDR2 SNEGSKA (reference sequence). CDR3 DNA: TGCAGTGCTAGAGACACCGAGCGGACACGCTACGAGCAGTACTTC. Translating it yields CSARDTERTRYEQYF.

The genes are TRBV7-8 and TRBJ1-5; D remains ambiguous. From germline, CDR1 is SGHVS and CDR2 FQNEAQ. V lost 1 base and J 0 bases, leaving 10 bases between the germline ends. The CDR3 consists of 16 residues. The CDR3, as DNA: TGTGCCAGCAGCTTAGGGACCCACCATAGCAATCAGCCCCAGCATTTT. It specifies CASSLGTHHSNQPQHF.

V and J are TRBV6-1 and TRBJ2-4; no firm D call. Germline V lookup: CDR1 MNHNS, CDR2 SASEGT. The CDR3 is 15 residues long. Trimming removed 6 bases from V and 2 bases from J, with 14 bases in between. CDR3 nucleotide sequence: TGTGCCAGCAGCCGGGTTGTCCTTCCCAAAAACATTCAGTACTTC. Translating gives CASSRVVLPKNIQYF.

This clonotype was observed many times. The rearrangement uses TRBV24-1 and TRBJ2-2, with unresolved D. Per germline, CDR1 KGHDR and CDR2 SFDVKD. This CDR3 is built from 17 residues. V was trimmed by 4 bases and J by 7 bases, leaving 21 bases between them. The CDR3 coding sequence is TGTGCCACCAGTGACCAGTCGGCGAGGTCTTGGGGCGGGGAGCTGTTTTTT. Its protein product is CATSDQSARSWGGELFF.

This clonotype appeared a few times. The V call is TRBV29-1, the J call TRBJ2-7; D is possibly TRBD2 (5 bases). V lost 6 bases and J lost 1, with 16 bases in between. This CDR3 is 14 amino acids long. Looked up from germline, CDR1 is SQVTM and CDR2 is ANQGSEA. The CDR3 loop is CSVVFLGESYEQYF. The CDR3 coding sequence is TGCAGCGTCGTCTTTTTGGGAGAGTCCTACGAGCAGTACTTC.

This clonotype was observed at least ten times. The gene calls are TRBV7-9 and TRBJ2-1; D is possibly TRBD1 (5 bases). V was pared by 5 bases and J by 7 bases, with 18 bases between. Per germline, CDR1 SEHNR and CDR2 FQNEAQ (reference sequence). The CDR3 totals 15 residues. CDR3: CASSNTLWQGNEQFF. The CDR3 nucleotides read TGTGCCAGCAGCAATACTTTGTGGCAGGGAAATGAGCAGTTCTTC.

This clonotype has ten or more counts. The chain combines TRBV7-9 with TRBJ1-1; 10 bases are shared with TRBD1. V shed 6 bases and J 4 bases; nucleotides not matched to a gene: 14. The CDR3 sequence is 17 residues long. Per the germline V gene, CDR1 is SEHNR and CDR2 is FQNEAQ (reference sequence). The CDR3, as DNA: TGTGCCAGCAGTCCGCTGGGGGACAGGGGCCCCCCCACTGAAGCTTTCTTT. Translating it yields CASSPLGDRGPPTEAFF. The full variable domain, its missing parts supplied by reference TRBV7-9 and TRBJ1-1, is DTGVSQNPRHKITKRGQNVTFRCDPISEHNRLYWYRQTLGQGPEFLTYFQNEAQLEKSRLLSDRFSAERPKGSFSTLEIQRTEQGDSAMYLCASSPLGDRGPPTEAFFGQGTRLTVV.

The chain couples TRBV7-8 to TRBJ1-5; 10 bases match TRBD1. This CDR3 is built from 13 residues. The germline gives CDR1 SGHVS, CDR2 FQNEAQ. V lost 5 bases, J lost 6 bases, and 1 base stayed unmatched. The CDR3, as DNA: TGTGCCAGCAGCCGACAGGGGGCTCAGCCCCAGCATTTT. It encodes CASSRQGAQPQHF.

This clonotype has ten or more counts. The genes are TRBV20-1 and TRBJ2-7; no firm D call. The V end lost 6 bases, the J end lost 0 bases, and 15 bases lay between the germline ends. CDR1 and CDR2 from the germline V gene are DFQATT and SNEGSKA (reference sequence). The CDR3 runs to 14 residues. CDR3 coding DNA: TGCAGTGCCCAGGAGACCGGTCGCTCCTACGAGCAGTACTTC. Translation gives CSAQETGRSYEQYF.

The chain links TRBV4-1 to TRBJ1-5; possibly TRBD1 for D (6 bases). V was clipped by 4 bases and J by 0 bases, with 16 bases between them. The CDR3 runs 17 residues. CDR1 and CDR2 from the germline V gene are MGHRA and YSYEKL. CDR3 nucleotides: TGCGCCAGCAGCCCCCGGGGGCGAAGGGGTAGCAATCAGCCCCAGCATTTT. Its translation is CASSPRGRRGSNQPQHF.

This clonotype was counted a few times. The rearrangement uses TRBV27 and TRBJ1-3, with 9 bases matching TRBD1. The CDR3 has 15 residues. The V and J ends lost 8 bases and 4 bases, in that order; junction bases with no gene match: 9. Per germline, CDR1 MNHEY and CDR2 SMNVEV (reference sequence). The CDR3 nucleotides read TGTGCCAGCGGGGGACAGGGATCTTGGGGAAACACCATATATTTT. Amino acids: CASGGQGSWGNTIYF.

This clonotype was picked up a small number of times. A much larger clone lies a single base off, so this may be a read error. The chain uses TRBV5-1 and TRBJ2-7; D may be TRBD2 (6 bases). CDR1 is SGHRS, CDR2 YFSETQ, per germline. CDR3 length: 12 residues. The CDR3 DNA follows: TGCACCAGCGCCCGGGACTTCTACGAGCAGTACTTC. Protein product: CTSARDFYEQYF.

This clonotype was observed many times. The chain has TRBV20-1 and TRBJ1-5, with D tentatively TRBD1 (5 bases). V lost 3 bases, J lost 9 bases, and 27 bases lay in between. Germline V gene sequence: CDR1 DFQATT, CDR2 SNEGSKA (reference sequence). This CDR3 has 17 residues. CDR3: CSARAGQRIPTSRPQHF. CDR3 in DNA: TGCAGTGCTAGGGCCGGACAAAGAATTCCCACTTCGAGGCCCCAGCATTTT.

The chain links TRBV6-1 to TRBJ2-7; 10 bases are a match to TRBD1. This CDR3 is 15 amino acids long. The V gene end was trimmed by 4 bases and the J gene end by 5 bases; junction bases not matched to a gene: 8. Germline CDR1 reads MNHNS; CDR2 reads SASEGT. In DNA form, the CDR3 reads TGTGCCAGCAGTGCCCGACAGGGGGCGGACGACGAGCAGTACTTC. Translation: CASSARQGADDEQYF.

CDR3 protein: CASSRGQEAFF. Written as DNA, the CDR3 is TGTGCCAGCAGCCGAGGGCAGGAAGCTTTCTTT. J is TRBJ1-1 and V is TRBV7-9; D remains unclear. CDR1 and CDR2 from the germline V gene are SEHNR and FQNEAQ (reference sequence). Trimming took off 5 bases at V and 8 bases at J, with 9 bases between the two ends. The CDR3 sequence is 11 residues long.

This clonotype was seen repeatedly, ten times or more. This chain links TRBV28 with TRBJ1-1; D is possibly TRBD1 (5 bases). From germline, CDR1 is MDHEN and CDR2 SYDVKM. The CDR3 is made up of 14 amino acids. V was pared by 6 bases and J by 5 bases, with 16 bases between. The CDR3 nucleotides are TGTGCCAGCAGGGTTGGGGGGGGTCTAACTGAAGCTTTCTTT. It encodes CASRVGGGLTEAFF.

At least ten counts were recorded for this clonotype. The CDR3 bases are TGTGCCAGCAGTTACCGAGACAGTAGTGAGCAGTTCTTC. Translating gives CASSYRDSSEQFF. This sequence joins TRBV6-2 or TRBV6-3 and TRBJ2-1, with D possibly TRBD1 on 5 matching bases. Trimming took off 2 bases at V and 9 bases at J, with 11 bases between the two ends. Germline V CDR1 and CDR2: MNHEY, SVGEGT. This CDR3 spans 13 amino acids.

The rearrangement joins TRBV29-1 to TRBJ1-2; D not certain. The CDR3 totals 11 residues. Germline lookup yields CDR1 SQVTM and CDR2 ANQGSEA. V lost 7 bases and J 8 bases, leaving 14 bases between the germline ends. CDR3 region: CSANGRGGYTF. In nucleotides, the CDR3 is TGCAGCGCTAACGGGCGGGGAGGCTACACCTTC.

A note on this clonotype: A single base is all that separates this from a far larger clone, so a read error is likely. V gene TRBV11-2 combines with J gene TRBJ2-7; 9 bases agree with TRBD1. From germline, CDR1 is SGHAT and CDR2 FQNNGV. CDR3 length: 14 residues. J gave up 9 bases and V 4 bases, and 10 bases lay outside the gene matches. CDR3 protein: CASSSDRGRSGQYF. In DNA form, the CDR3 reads TGTGCCAGCAGCTCGGACAGGGGCAGATCCGGGCAGTACTTC.

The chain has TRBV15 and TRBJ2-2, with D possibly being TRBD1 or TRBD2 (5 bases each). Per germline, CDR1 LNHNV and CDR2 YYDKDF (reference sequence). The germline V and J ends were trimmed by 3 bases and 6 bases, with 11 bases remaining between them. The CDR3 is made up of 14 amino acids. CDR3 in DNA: TGTGCCACCAGCAGGTTTAGGGGAGCCGGGGAGCTGTTTTTT. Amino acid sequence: CATSRFRGAGELFF.

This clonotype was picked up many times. CDR3 coding DNA: TGTGCCAGTAGCTATACAGGGGCATCACGGGAGACCCAGTACTTC. It yields the protein CASSYTGASRETQYF. The J gene is TRBJ2-5, the V gene TRBV19, with 7 bases fitting TRBD1. The CDR3 runs 15 residues. CDR1 and CDR2 (germline): LNHDA, SQIVND (reference sequence). Trimming cost V 6 bases and J 5 bases; bases outside gene matches: 12.

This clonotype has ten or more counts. The CDR3 loop reads CASSDPGGGRRDGYTF. Written as DNA, the CDR3 is TGTGCCAGCAGCGACCCGGGGGGAGGGAGGCGTGATGGCTACACCTTC. The chain links TRBV7-2 to TRBJ1-2; tentatively, D is TRBD1 (5 bases). With 5 bases removed from V and 6 bases from J, the gap between germline ends came to 22 bases. The germline V gene has CDR1 SGHTA and CDR2 FQGNSA. The CDR3 spans 16 residues.

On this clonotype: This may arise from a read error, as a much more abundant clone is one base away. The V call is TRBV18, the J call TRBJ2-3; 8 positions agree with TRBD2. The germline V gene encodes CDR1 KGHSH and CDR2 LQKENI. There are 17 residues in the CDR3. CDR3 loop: CAGSPLSLAASTDTQYF. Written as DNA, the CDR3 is TGTGCCGGCTCACCACTATCACTAGCGGCTTCCACAGATACGCAGTATTTT.